Listed here are 24 T cell receptor beta chains from one sample, sequenced in a study of blood T cell repertoires in COVID-19. The assay was immunoSEQ multiplex PCR, and TCRdb's table has in-frame clones only and misses some. The profile covers 250,000 or so clones, with more than 85% appearing a single time and approximately 3% taken by the ten largest. The sequencing sample was made of PBMCs or T cells enriched from blood (not recorded which). All receptors derive from a man in his forties or fifties who had been exposed to COVID-19.

The chain joins TRBV7-9 to TRBJ1-1, with a possible D match to TRBD1 (6 bases). Germline values: CDR1 SEHNR, CDR2 FQNEAQ (reference sequence). Between the trimmed V and J ends, which lost 8 bases and 8 bases, there was a span of 18 bases. This CDR3 spans 13 amino acids. The CDR3 sequence: CASERTENGEAFF. CDR3 DNA: TGTGCCAGCGAAAGGACAGAAAATGGGGAAGCTTTCTTT.

This chain connects TRBV10-3 to TRBJ1-2; D possibly corresponds to TRBD1 (6 bases). V lost 2 bases and J lost 4, with 11 bases in between. CDR1 ENHRY and CDR2 SYGVKD come from the germline V gene. This CDR3 has 14 residues. DNA of the CDR3: TGTGCCATCAGTGAGCCCGGACAGACCTATGGCTACACCTTC. Translating it yields CAISEPGQTYGYTF.

This chain links TRBV18 with TRBJ2-5; tentative D call: TRBD2 (6 bases). The germline V gene encodes CDR1 KGHSH and CDR2 LQKENI. V gave up 6 bases and J gave up 3 bases, with 14 bases separating them. The CDR3 is 14 amino acids. The chain's CDR3 is CASSPTRTEETQYF. The DNA of the CDR3 is TGTGCCAGCTCCCCGACTAGGACGGAAGAGACCCAGTACTTC.

Note on this clone: Distinct nucleotide sequences in the sample also encode this CDR3. The chain links TRBV19 to TRBJ1-1; perhaps TRBD1 as D (5 bases). Deletions cut 4 bases from V and 2 bases from J, with 8 bases between. The CDR3 has 13 amino acids. The germline V gene encodes CDR1 LNHDA and CDR2 SQIVND (reference sequence). CDR3 sequence (DNA): TGTGCCAGTAGTACACAGGTTAACACTGAAGCTTTCTTT. Its translation: CASSTQVNTEAFF.

The chain recombines TRBV5-1 with TRBJ2-6; D ambiguous. Trimming removed 0 bases at V and 0 bases at J, with 4 bases between. This CDR3 has 15 residues. The V gene's germline CDR1 is SGHRS and CDR2 YFSETQ. The CDR3 bases are TGCGCCAGCAGCTTGGATATCTCTGGGGCCAACGTCCTGACTTTC. It is translated as CASSLDISGANVLTF. The entire variable domain, with the rest obtained from reference TRBV5-1 and TRBJ2-6, is as follows: KAGVTQTPRYLIKTRGQQVTLSCSPISGHRSVSWYQQTPGQGLQFLFEYFSETQRNKGNFPGRFSGRQFSNSRSEMNVSTLELGDSALYLCASSLDISGANVLTFGAGSRLTVL.

CDR3 in DNA: TGCGCCAGCAGCTTCACATTCACAGATACGCAGTATTTT. Translation: CASSFTFTDTQYF. The chain recombines TRBV5-1 with TRBJ2-3, with D hard to call. Trimming shortened V by 2 bases and J by 2 bases, and 6 bases separated the two germline ends. There are 13 residues in the CDR3. Germline V gene lookup returns CDR1 SGHRS and CDR2 YFSETQ.

The chain uses TRBV5-1 and TRBJ1-2, with a possible D match to TRBD1 (6 bases). V shed 4 bases and J shed 2 bases, with 9 bases lying between them. This CDR3 region has 13 residues. The germline CDR1 and CDR2 sequences are SGHRS and YFSETQ. The CDR3 DNA reads as TGCGCCAGCAGCACAGGACAGAACTATGGCTACACCTTC. Protein product: CASSTGQNYGYTF.

This clone was counted once. The gene calls are TRBV24-1 and TRBJ2-1; the match to TRBD2 covers 9 bases. The V gene's germline CDR1 is KGHDR and CDR2 SFDVKD. This CDR3 has 15 amino acids. The V and J ends lost 6 bases and 7 bases, in that order; junction bases with no gene match: 9. CDR3 sequence reads: CATSRPGLAPNEQFF. The CDR3 DNA sequence: TGTGCCACCAGTCGGCCGGGACTAGCCCCGAATGAGCAGTTCTTC.

The chain is built from TRBV18 and TRBJ1-5; unclear D gene. CDR1 is KGHSH, CDR2 LQKENI, per germline. The CDR3 sequence is 14 residues long. The germline V and J ends were trimmed by 11 bases and 0 bases, with 14 bases remaining between them. CDR3: CAGRAIYSNQPQHF. DNA of the CDR3: TGTGCCGGGCGGGCAATTTATAGCAATCAGCCCCAGCATTTT.

This clone is a singleton in its sample. The V call is TRBV9, the J call TRBJ1-2, with 10 bases aligning to TRBD1. The CDR3 loop spans 14 amino acids. Germline lookup yields CDR1 SGDLS and CDR2 YYNGEE. The V and J ends lost 5 bases and 8 bases, in that order; junction bases with no gene match: 9. As DNA, the CDR3 is TGTGCCAGCAGTGCACCTACGACAGGGGGCGGCTACACCTTC. Encoded protein: CASSAPTTGGGYTF.

This CDR3 is CASSVAGVETQYF. The CDR3 DNA is TGTGCCAGTAGTGTGGCGGGGGTGGAGACCCAGTACTTC. The chain links TRBV19 to TRBJ2-5, with 7 bases identical to TRBD2. Germline CDR1 LNHDA, CDR2 SQIVND (reference sequence). After removal of 5 bases from V and 5 bases from J, the junction contained 5 bases not matched to a gene. The CDR3 extends over 13 amino acids. Using reference TRBV19 and TRBJ2-5 for the parts outside the CDR3, the full variable domain is DGGITQSPKYLFRKEGQNVTLSCEQNLNHDAMYWYRQDPGQGLRLIYYSQIVNDFQKGDIAEGYSVSREKKESFPLTVTSAQKNPTAFYLCASSVAGVETQYFGPGTRLLVL.

The genes are TRBV9 and TRBJ2-2; no clear D. Germline lookup yields CDR1 SGDLS and CDR2 YYNGEE. This CDR3 is 12 amino acids long. The germline V and J ends were trimmed by 3 bases and 7 bases, with 7 bases remaining between them. CDR3 sequence reads: CASSDQVGELFF. The CDR3 nucleotides are TGTGCCAGCAGCGACCAGGTCGGGGAGCTGTTTTTT.

The chain has TRBV6-7 and TRBJ1-5; 7 bases map to TRBD1. TRBV6-7 is given ORF status, its function remaining uncertain. V shed 5 bases and J 4 bases; nucleotides not matched to a gene: 14. This CDR3 has 17 residues. As DNA, the CDR3 is TGTGCCAGCAGTCTGATAAACGGGGACAGAACGAATCAGCCCCAGCATTTT. Protein: CASSLINGDRTNQPQHF.

This clone was picked up one time. The CDR3 DNA follows: TGCGCCAGCAGCCACCGGGGAGATGCCTACGAGCAGTACTTC. Translated, it gives CASSHRGDAYEQYF. V and J are TRBV4-1 and TRBJ2-7; tentatively, D is TRBD2 (5 bases). Looked up from germline, CDR1 is MGHRA and CDR2 is YSYEKL. This CDR3 is built from 14 residues. Between the trimmed V and J ends, which lost 3 bases and 2 bases, there was a span of 11 bases.

V is TRBV28 and J is TRBJ1-1, with D perhaps matching TRBD1 (6 bases). The CDR3 consists of 18 residues. Germline-derived CDR1 and CDR2 are MDHEN and SYDVKM. The V end was cut by 4 bases, the J end by 0 bases, with 21 bases between. DNA of the CDR3: TGTGCCAGCAGTTCGATTTTGGTCAGAAGGGGGATGAACACTGAAGCTTTCTTT. Translated: CASSSILVRRGMNTEAFF.

V gene TRBV24-1 combines with J gene TRBJ2-3; 12 nucleotides line up with TRBD1. Unmatched junction bases numbered 9, after V lost 6 bases and J lost 3 bases. Germline V CDR1 and CDR2: KGHDR, SFDVKD. The CDR3 has 17 amino acids. This chain's CDR3 is CATSTAGTGGATDTQYF. The CDR3 DNA sequence: TGTGCCACCAGTACAGCCGGGACAGGGGGCGCGACAGATACGCAGTATTTT.

V usage is TRBV30 and J usage is TRBJ1-2; TRBD1 matches 9 bases. V lost 3 bases to trimming and J lost 8 bases; unmatched junction nucleotides: 16. CDR3 size: 16 residues. In germline, CDR1 is GTSNPN, CDR2 SVGIG (reference sequence). The CDR3 coding sequence is TGTGCCTGGAGCAGGGATGGGGACAGGGAGGAAAAGGGCTACACCTTC. Protein: CAWSRDGDREEKGYTF.

This rearrangement joins TRBV5-6 to TRBJ1-3; D not certain. Per germline, CDR1 SGHDT and CDR2 YYEEEE. The CDR3 runs 15 residues. V was pared by 0 bases and J by 0 bases, with 7 bases between. This CDR3 reads CASSLAGVSGNTIYF. The CDR3 nucleotides are TGTGCCAGCAGCTTGGCGGGAGTCTCTGGAAACACCATATATTTT. Filled out from reference TRBV5-6 and TRBJ1-3, the complete variable domain reads DAGVTQSPTHLIKTRGQQVTLRCSPKSGHDTVSWYQQALGQGPQFIFQYYEEEERQRGNFPDRFSGHQFPNYSSELNVNALLLGDSALYLCASSLAGVSGNTIYFGEGSWLTVV.

This sequence joins TRBV28 and TRBJ1-2, with 12 bases lining up with TRBD1. V lost 6 bases and J lost 4; bases outside the gene matches: 9. The length of the CDR3 is 16 residues. Germline CDR1 is MDHEN and CDR2 is SYDVKM. The CDR3 coding sequence is TGTGCCAGCAGCGACCTGGGACAGGGGGCTGGCTATGGCTACACCTTC. Amino acid sequence: CASSDLGQGAGYGYTF.

The J gene is TRBJ2-3, the V gene TRBV28; the D is unclear. Germline CDR1 and CDR2: MDHEN and SYDVKM. V gave up 5 bases and J gave up 0 bases, with 12 bases separating them. This CDR3 is 15 amino acids long. The CDR3: CASSKQEMSTDTQYF. The CDR3 DNA reads as TGTGCCAGCAGTAAGCAGGAAATGAGCACAGATACGCAGTATTTT.

The chain recombines TRBV5-1 with TRBJ2-2; TRBD1 matches 7 bases. V dropped 2 bases and J dropped 5; count of bases not matched to a gene: 3. This CDR3 region has 14 residues. Germline loops: CDR1 SGHRS, CDR2 YFSETQ. CDR3 protein: CASSFQGETGELFF. The CDR3 bases are TGCGCCAGCAGCTTTCAGGGGGAAACCGGGGAGCTGTTTTTT. Supplemented by reference TRBV5-1 and TRBJ2-2, the full variable domain reads KAGVTQTPRYLIKTRGQQVTLSCSPISGHRSVSWYQQTPGQGLQFLFEYFSETQRNKGNFPGRFSGRQFSNSRSEMNVSTLELGDSALYLCASSFQGETGELFFGEGSRLTVL.

This rearrangement joins TRBV4-1 to TRBJ1-5; D may be TRBD1 (6 bases). Germline V CDR1 and CDR2: MGHRA, YSYEKL. The CDR3 extends over 13 amino acids. V gave up 4 bases and J gave up 4 bases, with 8 bases separating them. The CDR3 protein is CASSRDTNQPQHF. The CDR3 DNA sequence: TGCGCCAGCAGCCGGGACACAAATCAGCCCCAGCATTTT.

The V gene is TRBV14, the J gene TRBJ2-5; TRBD2 matches 7 bases. Germline CDR1 SGHDN, CDR2 FVKESK. CDR3 length: 14 residues. With 2 bases clipped from V and 4 bases from J, the junction kept 4 bases outside the gene matches. CDR3 region: CASSQRLAVETQYF. Here the CDR3 DNA reads TGTGCCAGCAGCCAACGTCTAGCGGTAGAGACCCAGTACTTC.

This chain joins TRBV29-1 and TRBJ1-2, with 7 bases that match TRBD1. From germline, CDR1 is SQVTM and CDR2 ANQGSEA. Trimming took 0 bases from V and 0 from J; bases not matched to a gene: 10. The CDR3 is 17 amino acids. The CDR3: CSVEDYGGGGSNYGYTF. In DNA form, the CDR3 reads TGCAGCGTTGAAGATTATGGAGGGGGCGGTTCTAACTATGGCTACACCTTC.